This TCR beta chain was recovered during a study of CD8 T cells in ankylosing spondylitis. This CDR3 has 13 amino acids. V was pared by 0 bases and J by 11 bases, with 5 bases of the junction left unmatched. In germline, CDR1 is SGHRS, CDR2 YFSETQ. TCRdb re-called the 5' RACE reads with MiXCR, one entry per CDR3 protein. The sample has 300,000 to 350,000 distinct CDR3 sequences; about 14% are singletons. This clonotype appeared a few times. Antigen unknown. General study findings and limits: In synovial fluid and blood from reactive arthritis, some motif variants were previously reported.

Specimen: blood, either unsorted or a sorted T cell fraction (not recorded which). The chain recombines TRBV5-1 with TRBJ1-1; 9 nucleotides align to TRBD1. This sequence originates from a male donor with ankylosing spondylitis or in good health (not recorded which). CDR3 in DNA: TGCGCCAGCAGCTTGGACGGACAGGGGACGGCTTTCTTT. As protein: CASSLDGQGTAFF.